This T cell receptor beta chain was retrieved from a study of shared clonotypes between healthy human individuals. The overall study: Donors were a couple of women and a few men aged 18 to 49. General observations from the study: A reduction in generation probabilities was seen for non-shared clonotypes relative to those shared by all four donors.

Clones were read by immunoSEQ multiplex PCR, and TCRdb kept only the in-frame ones, dropping some. The sample contains about 990,000 clones, 70% to 80% of which appear only once. The CDR3 sequence is 17 residues long. V shed 5 bases, J shed 4 bases, and the junction held 7 bases outside the gene matches. Germline-derived CDR1 and CDR2 are MDHEN and SYDVKM. With respect to this clone: Antigen unknown.

This TCR was sampled from a man aged 18 to 29 in good health. Some clones in this sample may be carry-over from other donors' samples. The sample taken for sequencing was memory CD4+ T cells from PBMCs. Subset meaning: CD45RA-negative fraction. The V gene is TRBV28, the J gene TRBJ2-3; TRBD2 aligns across 15 bases. This chain's CDR3 is CASSRGLAGGLADTQYF. CDR3 sequence (DNA): TGTGCCAGCAGTCGCGGACTAGCGGGAGGGTTAGCAGATACGCAGTATTTT.